A selection of T cell receptor beta chains follows, all from one sample in a study of cytotoxic CD8 clonotypes in ibrutinib-treated CLL. The protocol was immunoSEQ multiplex PCR, while the TCRdb copy is restricted to in-frame clones and leaves out a portion. Among 150,000 to 200,000 clones, 88% were seen once, and the ten largest hold 3%. The sequenced sample was PBMCs, obtained at disease progression, from a patient treated with ibrutinib. These receptors all come from a human donor with chronic lymphocytic leukemia. Both conserved end residues are part of each CDR3. D genes are given only for firm matches. Expanded clones are given a class, and other clones once, few, many or no size at all.

j_call,d_call,v_call,clone_size,cdr3_aa,cdr3_nt
TRBJ2-7,TRBD2,TRBV5-4,.,CASSWRGTSPEQYF,TGTGCCAGCAGCTGGCGGGGGACTAGCCCCGAGCAGTACTTC
TRBJ1-1,.,TRBV6-1,.,CASSEPAEGNTEAFF,TGTGCCAGCAGTGAACCGGCCGAGGGAAACACTGAAGCTTTCTTT
TRBJ2-7,TRBD2,TRBV4-2,.,CASSPGGLAGGREQYF,TGTGCCAGCAGCCCCGGGGGACTAGCGGGAGGTCGAGAGCAGTACTTC
TRBJ2-2,.,TRBV2,.,CASAGRANTGELFF,TGTGCCAGCGCGGGGCGCGCGAACACCGGGGAGCTGTTTTTT
TRBJ1-2,TRBD1,TRBV29-1,.,CSVDPGTGIAYGYTF,TGCAGCGTTGACCCCGGGACAGGGATCGCCTATGGCTACACCTTC
TRBJ2-2,.,TRBV6-5,.,CASSYSRAGNTGELFF,TGTGCCAGCAGTTACTCACGCGCCGGAAACACCGGGGAGCTGTTTTTT
TRBJ1-5,.,TRBV6-1,.,CASSDRGPNQPQHF,TGTGCCAGCAGTGACAGGGGCCCTAATCAGCCCCAGCATTTT
TRBJ1-5,.,TRBV6-1,.,CASSAPPRQTSNQPQHF,TGTGCCAGCAGTGCCCCGCCTCGACAAACTAGCAATCAGCCCCAGCATTTT
TRBJ2-3,.,TRBV7-9,once,CATALLGGTDTQYF,TGTGCCACCGCTCTTTTGGGCGGCACAGATACGCAGTATTTT
TRBJ2-5,.,TRBV9,.,CASSVAPAEETQYF,TGTGCCAGCAGCGTAGCCCCGGCGGAAGAGACCCAGTACTTC
TRBJ2-7,.,TRBV11-2,.,CASSVHGAGLVYEQYF,TGTGCCAGCAGCGTCCATGGTGCAGGGCTAGTCTACGAGCAGTACTTC
TRBJ2-5,TRBD2,TRBV11-3,.,CASSLTSGSLQETQYF,TGTGCCAGCAGCTTAACTAGCGGGAGCCTGCAAGAGACCCAGTACTTC
TRBJ1-3,.,TRBV18,.,CASSPVTVTLSGNTIYF,TGTGCCAGCTCACCGGTGACAGTGACCCTTTCTGGAAACACCATATATTTT
TRBJ2-3,TRBD2,TRBV4-2,.,CASSASGRATDTQYF,TGTGCCAGCAGCGCCAGTGGGAGGGCCACAGATACGCAGTATTTT
TRBJ2-5,.,TRBV14,once,CASSQGSRGTQYF,TGTGCCAGCAGCCAAGGCTCCAGGGGAACCCAGTACTTC
TRBJ1-2,TRBD1,TRBV19,.,CASILKDRGGQLGYTF,TGTGCCAGTATCCTAAAGGACAGAGGGGGCCAACTTGGCTACACCTTC
TRBJ1-2,.,TRBV29-1,once,CSVDGLRYGYTF,TGCAGCGTTGATGGTCTCCGTTATGGCTACACCTTC
TRBJ1-2,.,TRBV5-5,.,CASSLDRDNYGYTF,TGTGCCAGCAGCCTGGACAGAGACAACTATGGCTACACCTTC
TRBJ2-7,TRBD1,TRBV27,.,CASRYGTGSEQYF,TGTGCCAGCAGATATGGGACAGGATCCGAGCAGTACTTC
TRBJ1-1,.,TRBV5-1,few,CASSPPNTEAFF,TGCGCCAGCAGCCCTCCGAACACTGAAGCTTTCTTT
TRBJ2-1,TRBD1,TRBV7-6,few,CASSSPVDRALSSYNEQFF,TGTGCCAGCAGCAGCCCTGTCGACAGGGCCTTAAGCTCCTACAATGAGCAGTTCTTC
TRBJ1-2,.,TRBV25-1,once,CASSEYFAAVNYGYTF,TGTGCCAGCAGTGAATATTTCGCGGCAGTCAACTATGGCTACACCTTC
TRBJ1-1,.,TRBV19,.,CASSNLGGTEAFF,TGTGCCAGTAGTAACCTCGGGGGTACTGAAGCTTTCTTT
TRBJ1-2,.,TRBV7-2,once,CASSPPGAGYTF,TGTGCCAGCAGCCCCCCGGGAGCCGGCTACACCTTC
TRBJ2-3,.,TRBV5-1,.,CASSLSRTDTQYF,TGCGCCAGCAGCTTGTCCCGCACAGATACGCAGTATTTT
TRBJ2-6,TRBD1,TRBV7-9,.,CASSVTTGIGANVLTF,TGTGCCAGCAGCGTCACGACAGGGATCGGGGCCAACGTCCTGACTTTC
TRBJ2-7,TRBD2,TRBV15,.,CATGTGLAGIHEQYF,TGTGCCACCGGGACCGGACTAGCGGGAATCCACGAGCAGTACTTC
TRBJ1-1,.,TRBV7-9,few,CASSWGGLRLNTEAFF,TGTGCCAGCAGCTGGGGCGGGCTTCGACTGAACACTGAAGCTTTCTTT
TRBJ1-1,.,TRBV21-1,.,CASSKERGGAGAFF,TGTGCCAGCAGCAAAGAGAGAGGAGGGGCAGGAGCTTTCTTT
TRBJ2-5,.,TRBV9,.,CASSVGILYQETQYF,TGTGCCAGCAGCGTGGGCATCCTGTACCAAGAGACCCAGTACTTC
TRBJ2-7,TRBD1,TRBV4-1,.,CASSPGTGFYEQYF,TGCGCCAGCAGCCCCGGGACAGGGTTTTACGAGCAGTACTTC
TRBJ1-1,TRBD1,TRBV25-1,.,CASSDSIGGAGTEAFF,TGTGCCAGCAGTGACTCGATAGGGGGCGCGGGCACTGAAGCTTTCTTT
TRBJ2-3,TRBD2,TRBV4-1,.,CASSQEGREMNTQYF,TGCGCCAGCAGCCAGGAGGGGCGGGAGATGAATACGCAGTATTTT
TRBJ2-3,TRBD2,TRBV2,.,CASSMGLAADTQYF,TGTGCCAGCAGCATGGGGCTAGCGGCAGATACGCAGTATTTT
TRBJ2-1,TRBD2,TRBV6-1,.,CASSERRGGYNEQFF,TGTGCCAGCAGTGAACGGCGGGGGGGATACAATGAGCAGTTCTTC
TRBJ2-1,TRBD1,TRBV5-1,.,CASSFTGQGFTYNEQFF,TGCGCCAGCAGCTTCACGGGACAGGGGTTTACCTACAATGAGCAGTTCTTC
TRBJ1-2,TRBD1,TRBV4-1,few,CASSQDPTGGALNYGYTF,TGCGCCAGCAGCCAAGATCCTACAGGGGGCGCCCTTAACTATGGCTACACCTTC
TRBJ2-1,.,TRBV7-6,.,CASSLAGQMTSYNEQFF,TGTGCCAGCAGCTTAGCCGGACAGATGACTAGCTACAATGAGCAGTTCTTC
TRBJ2-1,.,TRBV19,.,CASSLGVVSYNEQFF,TGTGCCAGTAGTCTTGGGGTTGTCTCCTACAATGAGCAGTTCTTC
TRBJ2-7,TRBD2,TRBV5-1,.,CASSFSGGDYEQYF,TGCGCCAGCAGCTTTAGCGGGGGGGACTACGAGCAGTACTTC
TRBJ2-7,.,TRBV6-1,.,CASSERGSSYEQYF,TGTGCCAGCAGTGAACGAGGGAGCTCCTACGAGCAGTACTTC
TRBJ1-3,.,TRBV30,.,CAWSKTGNTIYF,TGTGCCTGGAGTAAGACCGGAAACACCATATATTTT
TRBJ2-7,.,TRBV27,.,CASSSPPRTEPYEQYF,TGTGCCAGCAGTTCCCCCCCGAGGACAGAACCCTACGAGCAGTACTTC
TRBJ2-7,.,TRBV5-1,.,CASSFPTGAYEQYF,TGCGCCAGCAGCTTCCCGACAGGTGCCTACGAGCAGTACTTC
TRBJ2-7,TRBD1,TRBV7-2,.,CASSTSSRDRGLGTYEQYF,TGTGCCAGCAGCACCTCCTCCCGGGACAGGGGGCTCGGGACCTACGAGCAGTACTTC
TRBJ2-1,.,TRBV9,.,CASTVEGDLYNEQFF,TGTGCCAGCACGGTCGAGGGGGATCTCTACAATGAGCAGTTCTTC
TRBJ2-1,.,TRBV7-3,.,CASSPIPGARGSANEQFF,TGTGCCAGCAGCCCAATCCCAGGGGCCAGGGGTTCCGCGAATGAGCAGTTCTTC
TRBJ1-3,.,TRBV5-1,.,CASTEGPSGNTIYF,TGCGCCAGCACCGAAGGACCTTCTGGAAACACCATATATTTT